Listed below are T cell receptor beta chains from one sample, sequenced in a study of blood T cell repertoires in COVID-19. The repertoire was sequenced with immunoSEQ multiplex PCR; TCRdb's copy has only in-frame clones and lacks some. The sample lists some 150,000 clones, 85% to 90% occurring once. The sequenced sample was peripheral blood. All receptors derive from a woman aged 40 to 49 with acute or convalescent COVID-19. The CDR3 runs from the conserved cysteine through the conserved F or W. A D gene is named only where the DNA matches it firmly. Clone size appears in some rows only: once, few, many, or a class for an expanded clone.

j_gene,len,abundance,v_gene,d_gene,CDR3nt,CDR3aa
TRBJ2-5,18,.,TRBV3-1/TRBV3-2,.,TGTGCCAGCAGCCAAGATTGGTTGGTCGGTCCGTCGCAAGAGACCCAGTACTTC,CASSQDWLVGPSQETQYF
TRBJ2-5,15,.,TRBV18,TRBD2,TGTGCCAGCTCACCCGCCCTAGCGGGTAGTGAGACCCAGTACTTC,CASSPALAGSETQYF
TRBJ2-3,13,.,TRBV30,TRBD1,TGTGCCGGGGACAGGGAGGGAACAGATACGCAGTATTTT,CAGDREGTDTQYF
TRBJ2-2,13,.,TRBV6-2/TRBV6-3,.,TGTGCCAGCAGTTACCTAGAAACCGGGGAGCTGTTTTTT,CASSYLETGELFF
TRBJ2-7,17,.,TRBV18,.,TGTGCCAGCTCACCGGAAACAGGGGGGGCCGGGGCCTACGAGCAGTACTTC,CASSPETGGAGAYEQYF
TRBJ1-5,17,.,TRBV2,.,TGTGCCAGCAGTGATATCGTAAGGGGCAGGGTAAGACAGCCCCAGCATTTT,CASSDIVRGRVRQPQHF
TRBJ1-2,13,.,TRBV18,.,TGTGCCAGCTCACTCGACAGCAACTATGGCTACACCTTC,CASSLDSNYGYTF
TRBJ1-2,17,.,TRBV28,TRBD1,TGTGCCAGCAGTTCGCCCAGGACAGGGGGGCGCCGCTATGGCTACACCTTC,CASSSPRTGGRRYGYTF
TRBJ2-3,13,.,TRBV19,.,TGTGCCAGTAGTTCTAGCGATGGGGATACGCAGTATTTT,CASSSSDGDTQYF
TRBJ2-7,13,.,TRBV12-3/TRBV12-4,TRBD2,TGTGCCAGCGGACTAGCGGGAACCTACGAGCAGTACTTC,CASGLAGTYEQYF
TRBJ2-4,14,.,TRBV6-5,.,TGTGCCAGCAGCTACGGGGCTGGGTCGGACATTCAGTACTTC,CASSYGAGSDIQYF
TRBJ2-3,14,once,TRBV15,.,TGTGCCACCAGCGGGGCCCTCTCCACAGATACGCAGTATTTT,CATSGALSTDTQYF
TRBJ1-5,13,.,TRBV30,TRBD1,TGTGCCTGGAGCACGGGACAGAATCAGCCCCAGCATTTT,CAWSTGQNQPQHF
TRBJ2-1,13,.,TRBV29-1,TRBD2,TGCAGCGTTGAAAGCGGGAGTTCCGTTGGGCAGTTCTTC,CSVESGSSVGQFF
TRBJ1-1,13,.,TRBV30,.,TGTGCCTGGAGTTCAGGGTACAACACTGAAGCTTTCTTT,CAWSSGYNTEAFF
TRBJ1-2,15,few,TRBV18,TRBD1,TGTGCCAGCTCACCGGGACAGGGAGGGACCTATGGCTACACCTTC,CASSPGQGGTYGYTF
TRBJ2-2,14,.,TRBV4-1,.,TGCGCCAGCAGCCTAGCGTTACCCACCGGGGAGCTGTTTTTT,CASSLALPTGELFF
TRBJ2-3,16,.,TRBV18,TRBD2,TGTGCCAGCTCATCGGGACTAGCCGGAACGGTAGATACGCAGTATTTT,CASSSGLAGTVDTQYF
TRBJ2-1,15,.,TRBV5-1,TRBD1,TGCGCCAGCAGCCCCGGGACAGGGAGATACAATGAGCAGTTCTTC,CASSPGTGRYNEQFF
TRBJ1-1,13,.,TRBV6-5,.,TGTGCCAGCAAAAGAGGGCGGAACACTGAAGCTTTCTTT,CASKRGRNTEAFF
TRBJ2-3,16,.,TRBV7-9,.,TGTGCCAGCAGCTTCCTTCTAGGCACTGGGACAGATACGCAGTATTTT,CASSFLLGTGTDTQYF
TRBJ1-1,19,.,TRBV27,.,TGTGCCAGCAGTTTAGGGAGAGGGATTTCGGGGAATACAATCACTGAAGCTTTCTTT,CASSLGRGISGNTITEAFF
TRBJ2-1,14,.,TRBV11-3,TRBD2,TGTGCCAGCAGCTTTGGCGGGAGTAGCGATGAGCAGTTCTTC,CASSFGGSSDEQFF
TRBJ2-1,12,.,TRBV18,.,TGTGCCAGCTCACCAATCAGCGGTGAGCAGTTCTTC,CASSPISGEQFF
TRBJ2-3,15,.,TRBV29-1,.,TGCGGATCAGCCGAGTCAGCGGACCCCACAGATACGCAGTATTTT,CGSAESADPTDTQYF
TRBJ2-3,13,.,TRBV9,.,TGTGCCAGCAGCGCCCTAAGCACAGATACGCAGTATTTT,CASSALSTDTQYF
TRBJ2-1,16,.,TRBV3-1/TRBV3-2,TRBD1,TGTGCCAGCAGCGCTTCTTTGACAGGGGGCCTCAATGAGCAGTTCTTC,CASSASLTGGLNEQFF
TRBJ1-1,9,.,TRBV20-1,.,TGCAGTGCTAGGACTCCGGCTTTCTTT,CSARTPAFF
TRBJ2-2,17,.,TRBV21-1,.,TGTGCCAGCAGCCCCCCTGTCACCAGGGAGAACACCGGGGAGCTGTTTTTT,CASSPPVTRENTGELFF
TRBJ1-2,15,.,TRBV28,.,TGTGCCAGCAGTTTATCATTCCGGGGGGTCGGCGGCTACACCTTC,CASSLSFRGVGGYTF
TRBJ2-7,14,.,TRBV29-1,.,TGCAGCGTTGAAGGCTTGGGGGGCTCCTACGAGCAGTACTTC,CSVEGLGGSYEQYF
TRBJ2-7,14,.,TRBV10-2,.,TGCGCCAGCAGTGACCTGGGGGGTTCCTACGAGCAGTACTTC,CASSDLGGSYEQYF
TRBJ2-3,13,few,TRBV4-2,.,TGTGCCAGCAGCCAAACTAGCACAGATACGCAGTATTTT,CASSQTSTDTQYF
TRBJ2-3,15,.,TRBV5-4,TRBD1,TGTGCCAGCAGCTTGGGGCAGGGGGCGAGAGATACGCAGTATTTT,CASSLGQGARDTQYF
TRBJ1-5,15,.,TRBV19,.,TGTGCCAGTAGCCACGACAGATATAGCAATCAGCCCCAGCATTTT,CASSHDRYSNQPQHF
TRBJ2-1,14,once,TRBV19,TRBD1,TGTGCCAGTAGTACAGGGGGCTCCTACAATGAGCAGTTCTTC,CASSTGGSYNEQFF
TRBJ1-1,15,.,TRBV27,TRBD1,TGTGCCAGCAGAACTCCAGGGGGGTCGAATACTGAAGCTTTCTTT,CASRTPGGSNTEAFF
TRBJ1-5,15,.,TRBV6-4,.,TGTGCCAGCAGTGCTATACCAGGGAGCAATCAGCCCCAGCATTTT,CASSAIPGSNQPQHF
TRBJ2-5,15,.,TRBV5-6,.,TGTGCCAGCAGCAGAACTTCGGAGGGTAGGGAGACCCAGTACTTC,CASSRTSEGRETQYF
TRBJ1-1,15,.,TRBV6-6,.,TGTGCCAGCAGCTACAGTCGAGGCCAAAACACTGAAGCTTTCTTT,CASSYSRGQNTEAFF
TRBJ1-1,14,.,TRBV27,.,TGTGCCAGCAGCGGGGACTTTCTGAACACTGAAGCTTTCTTT,CASSGDFLNTEAFF
TRBJ2-1,12,.,TRBV30,.,TGTGCCTGGAGGGGCCCTTTAGGCGAGCAGTTCTTC,CAWRGPLGEQFF
TRBJ2-3,12,.,TRBV30,.,TGTGCCTGGAATCCAGGTTCAGATACGCAGTATTTT,CAWNPGSDTQYF
TRBJ1-6,14,.,TRBV6-5,TRBD1,TGTGCCAGCAGTTCTCAGGGGGCGTATTCACCCCTCCACTTT,CASSSQGAYSPLHF
TRBJ2-7,17,few,TRBV7-9,TRBD2,TGTGCCAGCAGCTTGCTCACGGATAGCGGGTTCACCTACGAGCAGTACTTC,CASSLLTDSGFTYEQYF
TRBJ1-2,15,.,TRBV30,.,TGTGCCTGGAGTGACATGGTACAGGGTGGTGGTGGCTACACCTTC,CAWSDMVQGGGGYTF
TRBJ1-2,11,.,TRBV30,.,TGTGCCTGGAGTGTTAGTAGTAGCTACACCTTC,CAWSVSSSYTF
TRBJ2-1,16,.,TRBV27,TRBD2,TGTGCCAGCAGTTCTGGGGGGGGTAAATCCTACAATGAGCAGTTCTTC,CASSSGGGKSYNEQFF
TRBJ1-4,16,.,TRBV21-1,.,TGTGCCAGCAGCAAAGGACTTGGAGCGAGGGGGGAAAAACTGTTTTTT,CASSKGLGARGEKLFF
TRBJ2-1,14,.,TRBV30,TRBD2,TGTGCCTGGAGCGTAAGCTGGACTAGCCATGAGCAGTTCTTC,CAWSVSWTSHEQFF
TRBJ1-3,17,.,TRBV28,TRBD1,TGTGCCAGCAGTTTGCCGCGACAGGGCCGCTCTGGAAACACCATATATTTT,CASSLPRQGRSGNTIYF
TRBJ2-5,18,.,TRBV11-3,.,TGTGCCAGCAGCCATATGACCTTAAACAGGGCCCGCCAAGAGACCCAGTACTTC,CASSHMTLNRARQETQYF